This T cell receptor beta chain was captured by sequencing in a study of metastatic and nonmetastatic thyroid tumors. Study-wide context: Repertoire comparisons spanned blood and tumor or nodule tissue from malignant and benign thyroid patients. Findings and caveats of the study: It was reported that TCR beta diversity was significantly higher in malignant thyroid tumors than benign nodules, in blood and tumor.

All patients were untreated before thyroid surgery. Comments on this clone: Its antigen is not known.

TCRdb re-analyzed the PCR reads using MiXCR. This sample yields 35,000 to 50,000 clones, of which roughly 4% are seen a single time; roughly 9.8% belongs to the top ten. The V gene lost 4 bases and the J gene lost 3 bases, with 21 bases spanning the gap. This CDR3 has 18 amino acids. CDR1 and CDR2 from the germline V gene are SNHLY and FYNNEI. This TCR derives from a female donor with papillary thyroid cancer or a benign thyroid nodule (not recorded which). Some clones in this sample may be carry-over from other donors' samples. The source material was blood. The chain joins TRBV2 to TRBJ2-2; maybe TRBD2 (5 bases). CDR3 coding DNA: TGTGCCAGCAGTGTCCGGTCTATCTGGAGGTGGGACACCGGGGAGCTGTTTTTT. This encodes CASSVRSIWRWDTGELFF.